This note documents a single T cell receptor beta chain sequence. Clones were sequenced by immunoSEQ multiplex PCR, and TCRdb holds only the in-frame ones, with some missing. The sample records roughly 200,000 clones, about nine tenths being singletons. The data derive from a study of blood T cell repertoires in COVID-19. At the level of the study: Donors of Cohort 3 who recovered were those that had two negative PCRs, clearance, or symptom resolution.

This CDR3 spans 17 amino acids. CDR1 is SGHRS, CDR2 YFSETQ, per germline. J lost 4 bases, V lost 4 bases, and 12 bases had no gene match. This TCR came from a man aged 25-40 years in a cohort exposed to, infected with or recovered from COVID-19 (not recorded which). V usage is TRBV5-1 and J usage is TRBJ2-1; 9 bases map to TRBD1. The sequenced sample was PBMCs or T cells enriched from blood (not recorded which). This CDR3 reads CASSRGGTGGSYNEQFF. The CDR3 nucleotides are TGCGCCAGCAGCCGGGGAGGTACAGGGGGCTCATACAATGAGCAGTTCTTC.